This T cell receptor beta chain was sequenced for a study of blood T cell repertoires in COVID-19. Study information: There were acute and convalescent COVID-19 samples, and they came from the United States, Italy and Spain.

Participants came from 20 to 25 US areas, aged roughly 18 to 89 years. Each participant's cohort was designated according to participant-reported clinical history. In the authors' methods: It was from reference gene primer amplification that nucleated cell counts were estimated. Sequenced by immunoSEQ multiplex PCR; TCRdb stores in-frame clones only, minus some. The V and J calls and clone size are taken from that table; D and trimming were inferred from the DNA. Of approximately 390,000 clones detected, roughly 87% appear once; the ten largest clones hold around 1.9%. Sample: PBMCs or T cells enriched from blood (not recorded which). The receptor comes from a woman between 40 and 55 years old with acute COVID-19.

CDR3: CASSGGTYQPQHF. The DNA of the CDR3 is TGTGCCAGCAGTGGAGGCACTTATCAGCCCCAGCATTTT. The V call is TRBV2, the J call TRBJ1-5; D is undetermined. Germline assignment: CDR1 SNHLY and CDR2 FYNNEI. With 4 bases removed from V and 5 bases from J, the gap between germline ends came to 9 bases. The length of the CDR3 is 13 residues.